This T cell receptor (beta chain) was sequenced for a study of CD8+ T cells in alopecia areata. Once RNA had been extracted, it was reverse transcribed into cDNA to act as the sequencing template. Profiled with immunoSEQ multiplex PCR; TCRdb holds only in-frame clones, not every one. The data hold about 110,000 clones, with approximately 61% observed a single time. The CDR3 is 15 residues long. In germline, CDR1 is LNHNV, CDR2 YYDKDF (reference sequence). The trim removed 7 bases at V and 5 bases at J, leaving 9 bases unmatched. PBMC-derived CD4+ and CD8+ T cells were sorted. This clone was observed a few times.

The specimen sequenced was NKG2D-low CD8+ T cells sorted from blood. The chain has TRBV15 and TRBJ2-1; TRBD2 matches 9 bases. The sequence came from a human donor with alopecia areata. CDR3 coding DNA: TGTGCCACCACCGTTGGCGGGAGGGGCGACAATGAGCAGTTCTTC. Its translation is CATTVGGRGDNEQFF.